A single sample is the source of the 13 T cell receptor beta chains below, sequenced in a study of blood T cell repertoires in COVID-19. Clones were read by immunoSEQ multiplex PCR, and TCRdb kept only the in-frame ones, dropping some. This sample has 300,000 to 450,000 clones, with roughly 89% found just once. Input material: peripheral blood. The receptors derive from a woman aged 55 to 70 with COVID-19, enrolled during active disease.

The rearrangement links TRBV19 to TRBJ1-1; D perhaps matches TRBD1 (6 bases). The V gene lost 6 bases and the J gene lost 4 bases, with 15 bases spanning the gap. Germline lookup yields CDR1 LNHDA and CDR2 SQIVND (reference sequence). The CDR3 consists of 14 residues. CDR3 DNA: TGTGCCAGTAGGCGAACAGGGCGGTCCACTGAAGCTTTCTTT. Encoded protein: CASRRTGRSTEAFF. The entire variable domain, with the rest obtained from reference TRBV19 and TRBJ1-1, is as follows: DGGITQSPKYLFRKEGQNVTLSCEQNLNHDAMYWYRQDPGQGLRLIYYSQIVNDFQKGDIAEGYSVSREKKESFPLTVTSAQKNPTAFYLCASRRTGRSTEAFFGQGTRLTVV.

The chain is built from TRBV10-3 and TRBJ2-5; 7 positions match TRBD1. Germline V gene lookup returns CDR1 ENHRY and CDR2 SYGVKD. V was clipped by 5 bases and J by 5 bases; unmatched bases: 8. CDR3 length: 14 residues. DNA of the CDR3: TGTGCCATCAGTACCCGAGGGGGCGGTGAGACCCAGTACTTC. Amino acid sequence: CAISTRGGGETQYF.

The V gene is TRBV7-3, the J gene TRBJ1-2, with 12 bases matching TRBD1. The CDR3 runs 16 residues. Germline loops: CDR1 SGHTA, CDR2 FQGTGA. V shed 2 bases and J 4 bases; nucleotides not matched to a gene: 5. CDR3: CASSLVGQGAPYGYTF. CDR3 coding DNA: TGTGCCAGCAGCTTAGTGGGACAGGGGGCCCCCTATGGCTACACCTTC.

DNA of the CDR3: TGTGCCAGCAGTGAAGCCCAGTGGCAGGGGGAAGCTTTCTTT. Its protein is CASSEAQWQGEAFF. The rearrangement links TRBV2 to TRBJ1-1, with a weak D call TRBD1 (6 bases). V was cut by 0 bases and J by 8 bases, with 13 bases left in between. Germline V gene sequence: CDR1 SNHLY, CDR2 FYNNEI. This CDR3 has 14 amino acids.

The chain combines TRBV6-6 with TRBJ1-3; TRBD1 aligns across 7 bases. Germline V gene lookup returns CDR1 MNHNY and CDR2 SVGAGI (reference sequence). Unmatched junction bases numbered 5, after V lost 7 bases and J lost 2 bases. The CDR3 is made up of 14 amino acids. The CDR3 coding sequence is TGTGCCAGCACCGAGACAGGGACTGGAAACACCATATATTTT. It translates to CASTETGTGNTIYF.

The count of this clone is one. DNA of the CDR3: TGTGCCAGCAGCTTTTCTCCAGCGTTAGCCAAAAACATTCAGTACTTC. Translation: CASSFSPALAKNIQYF. V is TRBV13 and J is TRBJ2-4, with D unclear. Trimming took 3 bases from V and 0 from J, leaving 12 bases between them. The CDR3 totals 16 residues. Germline lookup yields CDR1 PRHDT and CDR2 FYEKMQ (reference sequence).

The rearrangement links TRBV20-1 to TRBJ1-5, with D possibly being TRBD1 (5 bases). Germline V gene data show CDR1 as DFQATT and CDR2 as SNEGSKA (reference sequence). The CDR3 has 13 amino acids. V was shortened by 3 bases and J by 7 bases, with 13 bases between the two germline ends. The CDR3 DNA reads as TGCAGTGCTAGTAACGGGCGGGGGCAGCCCCAGCATTTT. Protein product: CSASNGRGQPQHF.

The genes are TRBV13 and TRBJ2-6, with a tentative D call TRBD1 (6 bases). Germline CDR1 PRHDT, CDR2 FYEKMQ (reference sequence). This CDR3 contains 15 residues. V lost 7 bases and J 5 bases, leaving 15 bases between the germline ends. As DNA, the CDR3 is TGTGCCAGCATCATCAGACAGGCTAGGGCCAACGTCCTGACTTTC. Encoded protein: CASIIRQARANVLTF.

This chain uses TRBV3-1 (or the pseudogene TRBV3-2) with TRBJ1-4, with 7 bases matching TRBD1. Looked up from germline, CDR1 is LGHDT and CDR2 is YNNKEL (reference sequence). V shed 4 bases and J 3 bases; nucleotides not matched to a gene: 5. CDR3 length: 15 residues. The CDR3 region has the DNA TGTGCCAGCAGCCTTTGGCAGGGGGCTAATGAAAAACTGTTTTTT. Its protein product is CASSLWQGANEKLFF.

The CDR3 coding sequence is TGTGCCAGCTTGGGACAGGACACCGGGGAGCTGTTTTTT. Translating it yields CASLGQDTGELFF. The chain joins TRBV5-5 to TRBJ2-2; 8 bases are shared with TRBD1. Germline CDR1 is SGHKS and CDR2 is YYEKEE (reference sequence). The ends lost 7 bases at V and 3 bases at J; junction bases unmatched: 2. The CDR3 has 13 residues.

This clone has just a few counts. The V and J genes are TRBV28 and TRBJ1-4; 10 nucleotides agree with TRBD1. This CDR3 has 16 residues. Germline V CDR1 and CDR2: MDHEN, SYDVKM. V gave up 4 bases and J gave up 8 bases; unmatched junction bases: 10. This CDR3 is CASSSRDRGIGEKLFF. The CDR3 DNA reads TGTGCCAGCAGTTCACGGGACAGGGGCATTGGGGAAAAACTGTTTTTT. Combining the CDR3 with reference TRBV28 and TRBJ1-4 gives the whole variable domain DVKVTQSSRYLVKRTGEKVFLECVQDMDHENMFWYRQDPGLGLRLIYFSYDVKMKEKGDIPEGYSVSREKKERFSLILESASTNQTSMYLCASSSRDRGIGEKLFFGSGTQLSVL.

The rearrangement uses TRBV24-1 and TRBJ1-1, with 7 bases aligning to TRBD1. The CDR3 sequence is 18 residues long. With V trimmed by 0 bases and J by 1 base, 10 bases remained unmatched. The V gene's germline CDR1 is KGHDR and CDR2 SFDVKD. The CDR3 DNA reads as TGTGCCACCAGTGATTTGCAACGGAGGGGGCCAGAGAACACTGAAGCTTTCTTT. It codes for CATSDLQRRGPENTEAFF.

About this clone itself: The same CDR3 also results from other DNA sequences found in this sample. CDR3 protein: CASSVASYGYTF. The DNA for the CDR3 is TGTGCCAGCAGCGTAGCTTCCTATGGCTACACCTTC. This chain links TRBV9 with TRBJ1-2; D uncertain. The CDR3 extends over 12 amino acids. Germline loops: CDR1 SGDLS, CDR2 YYNGEE. V was cut by 0 bases and J by 4 bases, with 4 bases left in between.